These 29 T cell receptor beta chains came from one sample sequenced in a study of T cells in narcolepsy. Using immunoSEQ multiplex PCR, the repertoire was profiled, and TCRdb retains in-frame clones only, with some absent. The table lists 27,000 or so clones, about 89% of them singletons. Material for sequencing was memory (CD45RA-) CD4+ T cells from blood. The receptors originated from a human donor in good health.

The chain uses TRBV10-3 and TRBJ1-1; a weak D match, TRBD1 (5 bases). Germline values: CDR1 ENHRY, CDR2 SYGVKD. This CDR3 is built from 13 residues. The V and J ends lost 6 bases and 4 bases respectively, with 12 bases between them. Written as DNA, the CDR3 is TGTGCCATCAGGGTCTCTGGGGGCACTGAAGCTTTCTTT. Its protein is CAIRVSGGTEAFF.

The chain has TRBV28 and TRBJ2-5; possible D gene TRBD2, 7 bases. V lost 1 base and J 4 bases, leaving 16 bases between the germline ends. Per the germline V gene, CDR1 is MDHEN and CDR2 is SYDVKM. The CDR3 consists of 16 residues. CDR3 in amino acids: CASSLSRGGGGETQYF. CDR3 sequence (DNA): TGTGCCAGCAGTTTATCTCGGGGCGGGGGCGGAGAGACCCAGTACTTC.

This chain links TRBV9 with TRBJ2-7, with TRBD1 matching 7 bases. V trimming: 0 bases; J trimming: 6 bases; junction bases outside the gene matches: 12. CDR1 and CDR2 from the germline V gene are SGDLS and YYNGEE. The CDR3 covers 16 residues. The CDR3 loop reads CASSVGQGRSSGEQYF. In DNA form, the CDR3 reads TGTGCCAGCAGCGTAGGACAGGGACGATCGTCTGGCGAGCAGTACTTC.

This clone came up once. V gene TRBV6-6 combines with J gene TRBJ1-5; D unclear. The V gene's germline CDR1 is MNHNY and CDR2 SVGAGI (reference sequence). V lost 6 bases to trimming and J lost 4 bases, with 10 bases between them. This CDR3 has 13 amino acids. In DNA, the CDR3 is TGTGCCAGCAGGATTAAAGGGAATCAGCCCCAGCATTTT. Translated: CASRIKGNQPQHF.

CDR3 sequence (DNA): TGTGCCTGCGGGACAGGGCTACATCAGCCCCAGCATTTT. Translated: CACGTGLHQPQHF. The gene calls are TRBV30 and TRBJ1-5, with TRBD1 matching 9 bases. Germline loops: CDR1 GTSNPN, CDR2 SVGIG (reference sequence). V shed 6 bases and J 5 bases; nucleotides not matched to a gene: 5. The CDR3 loop spans 13 amino acids.

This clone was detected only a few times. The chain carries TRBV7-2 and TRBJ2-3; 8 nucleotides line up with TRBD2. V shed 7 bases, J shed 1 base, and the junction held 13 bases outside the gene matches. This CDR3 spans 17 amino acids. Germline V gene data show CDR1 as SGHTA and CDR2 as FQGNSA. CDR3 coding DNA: TGTGCCAGCAACCTGAGGAGTCTAGCGGGTCGCACAGATACGCAGTATTTT. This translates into CASNLRSLAGRTDTQYF.

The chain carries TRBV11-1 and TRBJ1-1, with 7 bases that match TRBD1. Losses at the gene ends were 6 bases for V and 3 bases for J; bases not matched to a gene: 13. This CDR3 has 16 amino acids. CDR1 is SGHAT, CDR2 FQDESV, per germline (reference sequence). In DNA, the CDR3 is TGTGCCAGCAGACTCCGGGACAGATATTCCCACACTGAAGCTTTCTTT. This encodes CASRLRDRYSHTEAFF.

CDR3 coding DNA: TGTGCCAGCAGCTTTGCTGAACTCTACGAGCAGTACTTC. Its protein product is CASSFAELYEQYF. The chain combines TRBV5-6 with TRBJ2-7; no firm D call. Per the germline V gene, CDR1 is SGHDT and CDR2 is YYEEEE. The CDR3 contains 13 residues. V was shortened by 2 bases and J by 3 bases, with 9 bases between the two germline ends.

The CDR3, as DNA: TGTGCCAGCAGCTTAGGTGCAGGGTGGGGCTCCGGGGCCAACGTCCTGACTTTC. Amino acids: CASSLGAGWGSGANVLTF. This rearrangement joins TRBV7-2 to TRBJ2-6, with a possible D match to TRBD1 (5 bases). The ends were cut back, 1 base at V and 4 bases at J, with 17 bases in the middle. This CDR3 comprises 18 residues. CDR1 SGHTA and CDR2 FQGNSA come from the germline V gene.

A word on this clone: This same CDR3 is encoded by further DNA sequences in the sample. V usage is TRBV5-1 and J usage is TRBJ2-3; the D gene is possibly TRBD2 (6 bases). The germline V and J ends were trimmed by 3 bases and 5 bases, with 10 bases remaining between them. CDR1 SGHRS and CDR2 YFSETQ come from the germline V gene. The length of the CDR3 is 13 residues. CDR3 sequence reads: CASSWRDGDTQYF. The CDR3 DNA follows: TGCGCCAGCAGCTGGAGGGACGGAGATACGCAGTATTTT. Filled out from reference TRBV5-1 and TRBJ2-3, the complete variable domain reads KAGVTQTPRYLIKTRGQQVTLSCSPISGHRSVSWYQQTPGQGLQFLFEYFSETQRNKGNFPGRFSGRQFSNSRSEMNVSTLELGDSALYLCASSWRDGDTQYFGPGTRLTVL.

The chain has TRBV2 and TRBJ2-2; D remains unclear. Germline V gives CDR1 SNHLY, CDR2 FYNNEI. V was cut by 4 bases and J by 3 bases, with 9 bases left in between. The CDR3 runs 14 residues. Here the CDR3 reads CASSVLPHTGELFF. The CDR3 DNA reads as TGTGCCAGCAGTGTCCTGCCCCACACCGGGGAGCTGTTTTTT.

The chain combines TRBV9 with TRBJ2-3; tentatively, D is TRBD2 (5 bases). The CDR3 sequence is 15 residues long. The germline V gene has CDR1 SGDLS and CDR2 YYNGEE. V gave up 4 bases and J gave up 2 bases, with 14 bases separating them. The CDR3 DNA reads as TGTGCCAGCAGCTCCAGACGGGGAGACACAGATACGCAGTATTTT. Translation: CASSSRRGDTDTQYF. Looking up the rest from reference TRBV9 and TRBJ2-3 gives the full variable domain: DSGVTQTPKHLITATGQRVTLRCSPRSGDLSVYWYQQSLDQGLQFLIQYYNGEERAKGNILERFSAQQFPDLHSELNLSSLELGDSALYFCASSSRRGDTDTQYFGPGTRLTVL.

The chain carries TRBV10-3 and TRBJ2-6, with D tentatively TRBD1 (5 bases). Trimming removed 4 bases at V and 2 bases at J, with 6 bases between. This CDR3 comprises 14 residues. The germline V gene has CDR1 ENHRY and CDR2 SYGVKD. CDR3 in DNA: TGTGCCATCAGTGGACAGCCTGGGGCCAACGTCCTGACTTTC. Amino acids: CAISGQPGANVLTF.

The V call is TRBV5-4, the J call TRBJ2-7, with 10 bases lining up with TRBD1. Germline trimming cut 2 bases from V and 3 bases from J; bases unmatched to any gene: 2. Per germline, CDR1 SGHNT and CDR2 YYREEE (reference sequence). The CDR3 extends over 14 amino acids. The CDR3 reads CASSFGDRGYEQYF. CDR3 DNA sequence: TGTGCCAGCAGCTTCGGGGACAGGGGCTACGAGCAGTACTTC.

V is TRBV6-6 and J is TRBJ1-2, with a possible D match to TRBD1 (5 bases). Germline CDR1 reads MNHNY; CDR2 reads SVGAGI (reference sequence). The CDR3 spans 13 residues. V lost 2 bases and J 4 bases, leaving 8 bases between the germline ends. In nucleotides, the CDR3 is TGTGCCAGCAGTTACGGGGCCGGCTATGGCTACACCTTC. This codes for CASSYGAGYGYTF.

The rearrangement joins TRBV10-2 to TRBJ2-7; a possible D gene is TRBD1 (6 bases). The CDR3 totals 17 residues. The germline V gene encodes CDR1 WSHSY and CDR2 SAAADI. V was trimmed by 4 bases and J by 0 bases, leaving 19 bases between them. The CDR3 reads CASSVGTRGMSSYEQYF. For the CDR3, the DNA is TGCGCCAGCAGTGTAGGGACAAGGGGTATGAGCTCCTACGAGCAGTACTTC.

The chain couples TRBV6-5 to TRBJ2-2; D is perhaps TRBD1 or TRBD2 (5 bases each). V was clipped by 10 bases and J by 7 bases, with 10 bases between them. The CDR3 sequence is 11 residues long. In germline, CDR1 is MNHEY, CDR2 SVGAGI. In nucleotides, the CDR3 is TGTGCCACGGGGCGGGTCGGGGAGCTGTTTTTT. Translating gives CATGRVGELFF.

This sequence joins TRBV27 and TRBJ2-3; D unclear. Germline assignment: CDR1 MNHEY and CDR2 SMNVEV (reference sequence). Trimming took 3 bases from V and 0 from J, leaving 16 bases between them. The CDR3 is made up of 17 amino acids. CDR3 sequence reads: CASSFFESRLSTDTQYF. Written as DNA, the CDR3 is TGTGCCAGCAGTTTCTTCGAATCGAGGTTAAGCACAGATACGCAGTATTTT.

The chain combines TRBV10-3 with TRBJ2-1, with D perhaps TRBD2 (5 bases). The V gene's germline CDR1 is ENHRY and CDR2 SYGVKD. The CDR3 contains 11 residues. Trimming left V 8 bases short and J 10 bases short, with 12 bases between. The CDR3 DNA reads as TGTGCCATCGCGGGCGGATCCGAGCAGTTCTTC. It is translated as CAIAGGSEQFF.

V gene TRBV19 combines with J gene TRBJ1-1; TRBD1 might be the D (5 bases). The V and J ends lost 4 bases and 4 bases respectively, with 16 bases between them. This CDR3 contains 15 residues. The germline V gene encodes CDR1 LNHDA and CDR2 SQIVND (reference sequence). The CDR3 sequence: CASSTKRGGGTEAFF. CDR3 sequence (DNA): TGTGCCAGTAGTACAAAGAGGGGAGGCGGCACTGAAGCTTTCTTT.

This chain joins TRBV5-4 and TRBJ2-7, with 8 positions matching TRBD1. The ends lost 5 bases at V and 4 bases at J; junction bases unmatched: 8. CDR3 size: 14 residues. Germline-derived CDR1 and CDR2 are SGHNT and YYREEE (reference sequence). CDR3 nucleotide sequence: TGTGCCAGCAGGGTACAGGGGGACGGATACGAGCAGTACTTC. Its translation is CASRVQGDGYEQYF.

The CDR3 loop reads CASTISGSMKNEQFF. In nucleotides, the CDR3 is TGTGCCAGCACCATTAGCGGGAGCATGAAGAATGAGCAGTTCTTC. This rearrangement joins TRBV6-6 to TRBJ2-1; 9 bases agree with TRBD2. The V segment lost 7 bases and the J segment 7 bases; nucleotides outside the gene matches: 11. Germline V gene data show CDR1 as MNHNY and CDR2 as SVGAGI (reference sequence). The CDR3 spans 15 residues.

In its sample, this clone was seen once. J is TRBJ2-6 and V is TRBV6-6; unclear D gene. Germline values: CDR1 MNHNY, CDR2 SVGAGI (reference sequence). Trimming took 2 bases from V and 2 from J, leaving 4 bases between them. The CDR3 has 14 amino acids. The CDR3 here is CASSYRAGANVLTF. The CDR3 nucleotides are TGTGCCAGCAGTTACAGGGCTGGGGCCAACGTCCTGACTTTC.

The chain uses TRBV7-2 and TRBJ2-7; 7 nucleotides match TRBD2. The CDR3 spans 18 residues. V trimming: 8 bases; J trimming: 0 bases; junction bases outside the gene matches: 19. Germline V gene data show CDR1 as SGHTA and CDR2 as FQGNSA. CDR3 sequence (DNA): TGTGCCAGCGTAGTCAGGAAGGGGAGGGGACGGTTCTCCTACGAGCAGTACTTC. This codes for CASVVRKGRGRFSYEQYF.

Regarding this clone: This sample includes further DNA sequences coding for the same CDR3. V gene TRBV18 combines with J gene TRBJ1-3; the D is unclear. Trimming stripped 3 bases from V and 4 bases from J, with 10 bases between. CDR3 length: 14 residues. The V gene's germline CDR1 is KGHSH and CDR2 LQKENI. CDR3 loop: CASSPGSTGNTIYF. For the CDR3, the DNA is TGTGCCAGCTCACCCGGTTCTACCGGAAACACCATATATTTT.

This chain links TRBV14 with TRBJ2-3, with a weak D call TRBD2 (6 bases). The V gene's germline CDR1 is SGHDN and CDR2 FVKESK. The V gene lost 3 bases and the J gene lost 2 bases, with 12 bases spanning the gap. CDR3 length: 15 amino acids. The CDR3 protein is CASSQGGGPTDTQYF. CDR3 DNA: TGTGCCAGCAGCCAGGGAGGCGGACCCACAGATACGCAGTATTTT.

The CDR3 coding sequence is TGTGCCAGCAGCCATAGCGGGGACTCCTACAATGAGCAGTTCTTC. Amino acid sequence: CASSHSGDSYNEQFF. This chain uses TRBV13 with TRBJ2-1; 8 nucleotides match TRBD2. This CDR3 spans 15 amino acids. CDR1 and CDR2 from the germline V gene are PRHDT and FYEKMQ (reference sequence). V lost 5 bases and J lost 0; bases outside the gene matches: 3.

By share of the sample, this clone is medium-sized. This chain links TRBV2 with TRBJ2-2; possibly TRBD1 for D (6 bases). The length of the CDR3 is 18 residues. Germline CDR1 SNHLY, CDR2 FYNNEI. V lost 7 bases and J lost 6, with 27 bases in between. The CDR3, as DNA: TGTGCCAGCACCGAGAGATCGACAGGTGTCCTCTCCGCCGGGGAGCTGTTTTTT. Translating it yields CASTERSTGVLSAGELFF.

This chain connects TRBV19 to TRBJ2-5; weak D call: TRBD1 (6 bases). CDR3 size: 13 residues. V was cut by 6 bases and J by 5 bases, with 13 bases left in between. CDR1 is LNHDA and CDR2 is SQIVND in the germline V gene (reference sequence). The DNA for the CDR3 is TGTGCCAGTAGCCAGGGGTTTGGGGAGACCCAGTACTTC. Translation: CASSQGFGETQYF.